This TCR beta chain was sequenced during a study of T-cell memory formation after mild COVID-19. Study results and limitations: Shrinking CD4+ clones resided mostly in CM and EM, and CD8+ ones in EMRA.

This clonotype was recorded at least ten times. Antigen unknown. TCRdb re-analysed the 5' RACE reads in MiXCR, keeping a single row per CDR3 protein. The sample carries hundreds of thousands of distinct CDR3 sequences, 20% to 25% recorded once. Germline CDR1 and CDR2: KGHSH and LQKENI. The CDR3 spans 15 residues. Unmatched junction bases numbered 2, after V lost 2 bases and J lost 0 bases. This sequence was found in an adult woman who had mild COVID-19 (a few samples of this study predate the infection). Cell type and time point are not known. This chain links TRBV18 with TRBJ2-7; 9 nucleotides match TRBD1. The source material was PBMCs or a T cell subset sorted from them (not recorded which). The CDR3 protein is CASSPATGGSYEQYF. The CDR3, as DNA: TGTGCCAGCTCACCAGCGACAGGGGGCTCCTACGAGCAGTACTTC.